The clone carrying this T cell receptor beta chain showed up just a few times. TCR sequencing used cDNA made by reverse transcription of extracted RNA. Repertoires were generated with immunoSEQ multiplex PCR, while TCRdb's copy carries only in-frame clones and drops some. The table has 150,000 to 200,000 clones, about 60% seen once; the top ten hold 10% to 15%. This specimen comes from a study of CD8+ T cells in alopecia areata. About the study: Tofacitinib administration to treated patients was oral, at 5 to 10 mg twice daily.

V lost 2 bases to trimming and J lost 7 bases, with 11 bases between them. CDR3 length equals 13 residues. CDR1 is SQVTM, CDR2 ANQGSEA, per germline. Treatment defined: oral pan-JAK inhibitor, 5-10 mg twice daily. Sequencing used CD8+ T cells sorted from blood, obtained at week 24, from a patient treated with tofacitinib. The chain couples TRBV29-1 to TRBJ2-2; no reliable D call. This sequence originates from a human donor with alopecia areata. CDR3 amino acids: CSVEWGSSGELFF. CDR3 bases: TGCAGCGTTGAATGGGGAAGTAGCGGGGAGCTGTTTTTT.